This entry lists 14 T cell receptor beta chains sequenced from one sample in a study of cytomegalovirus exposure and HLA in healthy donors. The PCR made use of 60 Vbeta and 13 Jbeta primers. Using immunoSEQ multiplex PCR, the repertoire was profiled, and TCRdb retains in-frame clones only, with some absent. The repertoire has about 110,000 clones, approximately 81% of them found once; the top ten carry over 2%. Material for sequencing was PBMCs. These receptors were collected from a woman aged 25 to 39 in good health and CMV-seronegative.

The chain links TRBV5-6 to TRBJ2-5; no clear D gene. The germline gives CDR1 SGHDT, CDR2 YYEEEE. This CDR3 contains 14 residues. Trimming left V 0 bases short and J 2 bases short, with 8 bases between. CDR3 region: CASSLVAEQETQYF. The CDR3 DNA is TGTGCCAGCAGCTTGGTCGCGGAACAAGAGACCCAGTACTTC.

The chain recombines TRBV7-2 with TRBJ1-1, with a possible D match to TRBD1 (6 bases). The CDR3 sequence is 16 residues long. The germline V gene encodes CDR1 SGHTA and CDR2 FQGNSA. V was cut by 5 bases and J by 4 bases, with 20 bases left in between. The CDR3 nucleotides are TGTGCCAGCAGCCTGGGGGGGGCCGTACTATCCACTGAAGCTTTCTTT. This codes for CASSLGGAVLSTEAFF. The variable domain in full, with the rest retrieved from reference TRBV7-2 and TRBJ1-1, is GAGVSQSPSNKVTEKGKDVELRCDPISGHTALYWYRQSLGQGLEFLIYFQGNSAPDKSGLPSDRFSAERTGGSVSTLTIQRTQQEDSAVYLCASSLGGAVLSTEAFFGQGTRLTVV.

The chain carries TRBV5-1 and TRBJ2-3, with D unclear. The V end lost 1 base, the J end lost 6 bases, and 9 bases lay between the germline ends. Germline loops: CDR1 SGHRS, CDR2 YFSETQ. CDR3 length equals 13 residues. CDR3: CASSLKGVDTQYF. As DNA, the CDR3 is TGCGCCAGCAGCTTGAAAGGAGTGGATACGCAGTATTTT. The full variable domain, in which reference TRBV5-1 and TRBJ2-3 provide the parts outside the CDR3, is KAGVTQTPRYLIKTRGQQVTLSCSPISGHRSVSWYQQTPGQGLQFLFEYFSETQRNKGNFPGRFSGRQFSNSRSEMNVSTLELGDSALYLCASSLKGVDTQYFGPGTRLTVL.

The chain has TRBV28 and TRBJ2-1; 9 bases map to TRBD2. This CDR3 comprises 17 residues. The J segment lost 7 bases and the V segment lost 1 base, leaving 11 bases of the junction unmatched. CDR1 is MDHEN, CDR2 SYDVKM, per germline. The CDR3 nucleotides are TGTGCCAGCAGTTTATATACGCGGGGGGGTCCGGGGAATGAGCAGTTCTTC. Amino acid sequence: CASSLYTRGGPGNEQFF.

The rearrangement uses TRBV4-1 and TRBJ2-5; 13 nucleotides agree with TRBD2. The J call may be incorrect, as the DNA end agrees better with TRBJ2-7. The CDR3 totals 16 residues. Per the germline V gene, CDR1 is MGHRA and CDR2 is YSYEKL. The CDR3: CASSEGLAGTKGEQYF. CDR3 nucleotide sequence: TGCGCCAGCAGTGAGGGACTAGCGGGAACCAAGGGCGAGCAGTACTTC.

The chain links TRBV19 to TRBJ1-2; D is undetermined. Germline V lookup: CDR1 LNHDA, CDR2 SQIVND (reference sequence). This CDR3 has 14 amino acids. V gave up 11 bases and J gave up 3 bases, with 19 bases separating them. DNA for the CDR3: TGTGCCGCCTCGCCCCAGGTTACGGACTATGGCTACACCTTC. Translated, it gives CAASPQVTDYGYTF.

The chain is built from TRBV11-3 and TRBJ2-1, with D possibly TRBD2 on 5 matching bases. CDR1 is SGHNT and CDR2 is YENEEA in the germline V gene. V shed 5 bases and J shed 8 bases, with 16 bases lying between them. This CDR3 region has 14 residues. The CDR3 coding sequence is TGTGCCAGCAGCCGGGGTCTAAGTGGTGATGAGCAGTTCTTC. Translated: CASSRGLSGDEQFF.

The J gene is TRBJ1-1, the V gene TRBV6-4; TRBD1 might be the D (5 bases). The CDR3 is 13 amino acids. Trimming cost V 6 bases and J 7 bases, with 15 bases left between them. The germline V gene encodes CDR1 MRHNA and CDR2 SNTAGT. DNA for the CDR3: TGTGCCAGCAGAAACGCAAGGGGTCATGAAGCTTTCTTT. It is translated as CASRNARGHEAFF.

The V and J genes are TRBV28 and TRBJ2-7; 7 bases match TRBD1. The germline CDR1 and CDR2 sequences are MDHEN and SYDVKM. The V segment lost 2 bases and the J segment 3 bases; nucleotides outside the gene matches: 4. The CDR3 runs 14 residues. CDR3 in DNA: TGTGCCAGCAGTTTAGAACAGGGGAGCTACGAGCAGTACTTC. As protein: CASSLEQGSYEQYF.

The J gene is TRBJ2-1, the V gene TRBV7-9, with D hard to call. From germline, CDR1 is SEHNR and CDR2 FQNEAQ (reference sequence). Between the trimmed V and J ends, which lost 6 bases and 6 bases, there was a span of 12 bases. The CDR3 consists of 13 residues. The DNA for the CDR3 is TGTGCCAGCAGAGGCCTAGGTATCAATGAGCAGTTCTTC. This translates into CASRGLGINEQFF.

The CDR3 loop reads CASSPGQNGYTEAFF. In DNA form, the CDR3 reads TGCGCCAGCAGTCCCGGACAGAACGGCTATACTGAAGCTTTCTTT. The chain combines TRBV5-1 with TRBJ1-1; D is possibly TRBD1 (6 bases). This CDR3 has 15 residues. From germline, CDR1 is SGHRS and CDR2 YFSETQ. V was pared by 5 bases and J by 5 bases, with 19 bases between.

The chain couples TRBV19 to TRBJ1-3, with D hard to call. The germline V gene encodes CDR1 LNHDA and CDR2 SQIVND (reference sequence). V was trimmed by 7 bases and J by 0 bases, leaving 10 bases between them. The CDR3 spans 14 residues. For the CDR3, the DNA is TGTGCCAGTAATGTCAGAAGCTCTGGAAACACCATATATTTT. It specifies CASNVRSSGNTIYF.

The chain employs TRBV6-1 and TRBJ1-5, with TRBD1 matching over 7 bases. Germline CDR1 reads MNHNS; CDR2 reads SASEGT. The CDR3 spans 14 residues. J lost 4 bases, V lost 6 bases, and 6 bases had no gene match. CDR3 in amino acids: CASSRGTENQPQHF. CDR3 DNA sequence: TGTGCCAGCAGCCGGGGGACAGAAAATCAGCCCCAGCATTTT.

CDR3 sequence: CASSVDSGNTIYF. The CDR3 nucleotides read TGTGCCAGCAGTGTAGACTCTGGAAACACCATATATTTT. The chain is built from TRBV2 and TRBJ1-3; unclear D gene. CDR1 is SNHLY, CDR2 FYNNEI, per germline. The CDR3 covers 13 residues. Between the trimmed V and J ends, which lost 4 bases and 0 bases, there was a span of 4 bases.